A selection of T cell receptor beta chains follows, all from one sample in a study of radiation and T cells in renal cell carcinoma. The method was immunoSEQ multiplex PCR; TCRdb's version includes in-frame clones alone and lacks a portion of them. The table records 140,000 to 150,000 clones, 70% to 90% of them present only once. This sample comprised blood, obtained from a patient whose treatment included radiotherapy and nephrectomy. The receptors were gathered from a woman in her forties or fifties with renal cell carcinoma. Both conserved end residues are part of each CDR3. D genes are given only for firm matches. Rows may omit the clone size; those that give it use once, few, many or a size class.

clone_size: .
v_call: TRBV7-2
d_call: .
j_call: TRBJ2-3
cdr3_aa: CASSQLRGTDTQYF
cdr3_nt: TGTGCCAGCAGCCAATTGCGGGGCACAGATACGCAGTATTTT

clone_size: .
v_call: TRBV14
d_call: .
j_call: TRBJ1-4
cdr3_aa: CASSQEWGFSEKLFF
cdr3_nt: TGTGCCAGCAGCCAGGAATGGGGGTTTTCCGAAAAACTGTTTTTT

clone_size: .
v_call: TRBV28
d_call: .
j_call: TRBJ1-2
cdr3_aa: CATRGEIGYTF
cdr3_nt: TGTGCCACCCGAGGGGAAATTGGCTACACCTTC

clone_size: few
v_call: TRBV25-1
d_call: .
j_call: TRBJ1-1
cdr3_aa: CASRSEAFF
cdr3_nt: TGTGCCAGCCGATCTGAAGCTTTCTTT

clone_size: .
v_call: TRBV19
d_call: TRBD1
j_call: TRBJ1-5
cdr3_aa: CASSYRRDRSQPQHF
cdr3_nt: TGTGCCAGTAGCTACCGGAGGGACAGGAGTCAGCCCCAGCATTTT

clone_size: .
v_call: TRBV4-3
d_call: TRBD1
j_call: TRBJ2-1
cdr3_aa: CASSQPGQGNNEQFF
cdr3_nt: TGCGCCAGCAGCCAACCGGGACAGGGAAACAATGAGCAGTTCTTC

clone_size: .
v_call: TRBV25-1
d_call: .
j_call: TRBJ1-1
cdr3_aa: CASSAGLVANTEAFF
cdr3_nt: TGTGCCAGCAGTGCCGGACTGGTGGCGAACACTGAAGCTTTCTTT

clone_size: .
v_call: TRBV16
d_call: .
j_call: TRBJ2-6
cdr3_aa: CASSLSSGANVLTF
cdr3_nt: TGTGCCAGCAGCCTCTCGTCTGGGGCCAACGTCCTGACTTTC

clone_size: .
v_call: TRBV19
d_call: TRBD1
j_call: TRBJ1-5
cdr3_aa: CASRTGDQPQHF
cdr3_nt: TGTGCCAGTAGGACAGGGGATCAGCCCCAGCATTTT

clone_size: .
v_call: TRBV2
d_call: .
j_call: TRBJ1-4
cdr3_aa: CASSEGPRNEKLFF
cdr3_nt: TGTGCCAGCAGCGAGGGACCGAGAAATGAAAAACTGTTTTTT

clone_size: few
v_call: TRBV6-6
d_call: .
j_call: TRBJ1-2
cdr3_aa: CASTPSGGGYGYTF
cdr3_nt: TGTGCCAGCACCCCTTCTGGTGGTGGCTATGGCTACACCTTC

clone_size: .
v_call: TRBV6-5
d_call: .
j_call: TRBJ1-3
cdr3_aa: CASSYSRWGTGNTIYF
cdr3_nt: TGTGCCAGCAGTTACTCGAGGTGGGGGACCGGAAACACCATATATTTT

clone_size: .
v_call: TRBV7-2
d_call: .
j_call: TRBJ1-4
cdr3_aa: CASSLARGVNEKLFF
cdr3_nt: TGTGCCAGCAGCTTAGCGCGAGGGGTCAATGAAAAACTGTTTTTT

clone_size: .
v_call: TRBV19
d_call: TRBD2
j_call: TRBJ2-5
cdr3_aa: CASAMGLAGLETQYF
cdr3_nt: TGTGCCAGCGCGATGGGACTAGCGGGATTGGAGACCCAGTACTTC

clone_size: .
v_call: TRBV7-2
d_call: TRBD1
j_call: TRBJ2-6
cdr3_aa: CASSLARDRAGANVLTF
cdr3_nt: TGTGCCAGCAGCTTAGCCCGGGACAGGGCCGGGGCCAACGTCCTGACTTTC

clone_size: .
v_call: TRBV9
d_call: .
j_call: TRBJ2-1
cdr3_aa: CASSVTESSYNEQFF
cdr3_nt: TGTGCCAGCAGCGTGACAGAGAGCTCCTACAATGAGCAGTTCTTC

clone_size: .
v_call: TRBV19
d_call: .
j_call: TRBJ2-3
cdr3_aa: CASSISPDTQYF
cdr3_nt: TGTGCCAGTAGTATAAGCCCAGATACGCAGTATTTT

clone_size: .
v_call: TRBV7-2
d_call: .
j_call: TRBJ2-7
cdr3_aa: CASSFNRASHEQYF
cdr3_nt: TGTGCCAGCAGCTTTAACAGGGCGAGCCACGAGCAGTACTTC

clone_size: .
v_call: TRBV19
d_call: .
j_call: TRBJ1-4
cdr3_aa: CASMTIGANEKLFF
cdr3_nt: TGTGCCAGTATGACGATTGGTGCTAATGAAAAACTGTTTTTT

clone_size: .
v_call: TRBV20-1
d_call: .
j_call: TRBJ2-5
cdr3_aa: CSALTGETQYF
cdr3_nt: TGCAGTGCTTTAACCGGAGAGACCCAGTACTTC

clone_size: .
v_call: TRBV7-2
d_call: TRBD1
j_call: TRBJ1-2
cdr3_aa: CASSSGQVNYGYTF
cdr3_nt: TGTGCCAGCAGCTCGGGACAGGTTAACTATGGCTACACCTTC

clone_size: .
v_call: TRBV5-4
d_call: TRBD1
j_call: TRBJ1-2
cdr3_aa: CASSPPGQGSYTF
cdr3_nt: TGTGCCAGCAGCCCGCCGGGACAGGGTAGCTACACCTTC

clone_size: .
v_call: TRBV4-3
d_call: TRBD1
j_call: TRBJ1-1
cdr3_aa: CASSQALGQGAGNTEAFF
cdr3_nt: TGCGCCAGCAGCCAAGCCCTAGGACAGGGGGCGGGCAACACTGAAGCTTTCTTT

clone_size: .
v_call: TRBV19
d_call: .
j_call: TRBJ1-1
cdr3_aa: CASSATWGNTEAFF
cdr3_nt: TGTGCCAGTAGTGCCACTTGGGGGAACACTGAAGCTTTCTTT

clone_size: .
v_call: TRBV28
d_call: TRBD1
j_call: TRBJ1-2
cdr3_aa: CASRIYFGTAENYGYTF
cdr3_nt: TGTGCCAGCAGGATCTACTTTGGGACAGCCGAGAACTATGGCTACACCTTC

clone_size: .
v_call: TRBV6-5
d_call: TRBD1
j_call: TRBJ2-2
cdr3_aa: CASSHRDRGTGELFF
cdr3_nt: TGTGCCAGCAGTCACCGGGACAGGGGAACCGGGGAGCTGTTTTTT

clone_size: .
v_call: TRBV2
d_call: .
j_call: TRBJ2-2
cdr3_aa: CASSVDYNTGELFF
cdr3_nt: TGTGCCAGCAGTGTAGATTATAACACCGGGGAGCTGTTTTTT

clone_size: .
v_call: TRBV7-6
d_call: .
j_call: TRBJ2-3
cdr3_aa: CASSSSAGRAFDTQYF
cdr3_nt: TGTGCCAGCAGCTCCTCCGCGGGGCGGGCATTCGATACGCAGTATTTT

clone_size: few
v_call: TRBV7-9
d_call: TRBD1
j_call: TRBJ1-4
cdr3_aa: CASSSDRVGTNEKLFF
cdr3_nt: TGTGCCAGCAGCTCCGACAGGGTAGGGACTAATGAAAAACTGTTTTTT

clone_size: .
v_call: TRBV9
d_call: .
j_call: TRBJ1-2
cdr3_aa: CASSVLSGYGYTF
cdr3_nt: TGTGCCAGCAGCGTACTCTCCGGGTATGGCTACACCTTC

clone_size: .
v_call: TRBV28
d_call: .
j_call: TRBJ2-2
cdr3_aa: CASSPPGRELFF
cdr3_nt: TGTGCCAGCAGTCCCCCTGGGAGGGAGCTGTTTTTT

clone_size: .
v_call: TRBV27
d_call: TRBD2
j_call: TRBJ2-5
cdr3_aa: CASSLSKLSGVTQYF
cdr3_nt: TGTGCCAGCAGTTTATCGAAGCTAAGCGGGGTGACCCAGTACTTC

clone_size: .
v_call: TRBV19
d_call: .
j_call: TRBJ1-2
cdr3_aa: CASIPRALIGVYGYTF
cdr3_nt: TGTGCCAGTATCCCCAGGGCCTTAATCGGGGTCTATGGCTACACCTTC

clone_size: few
v_call: TRBV28
d_call: .
j_call: TRBJ1-1
cdr3_aa: CASSFTGRNIEAFF
cdr3_nt: TGTGCCAGCAGTTTTACAGGGAGGAACATTGAAGCTTTCTTT

clone_size: .
v_call: TRBV19
d_call: .
j_call: TRBJ1-4
cdr3_aa: CASSINQGVYEKLFF
cdr3_nt: TGTGCCAGTAGTATTAATCAGGGCGTTTATGAAAAACTGTTTTTT

clone_size: .
v_call: TRBV19
d_call: .
j_call: TRBJ1-6
cdr3_aa: CASDTGYNSPLHF
cdr3_nt: TGTGCCAGTGACACCGGTTATAATTCACCCCTCCACTTT

clone_size: .
v_call: TRBV5-4
d_call: .
j_call: TRBJ2-3
cdr3_aa: CASSLPQTDTQYF
cdr3_nt: TGTGCCAGCAGCCTGCCTCAGACCGATACGCAGTATTTT

clone_size: .
v_call: TRBV11-3
d_call: .
j_call: TRBJ2-3
cdr3_aa: CASSLGGVGADTQYF
cdr3_nt: TGTGCCAGCAGCTTAGGCGGGGTCGGGGCAGATACGCAGTATTTT

clone_size: .
v_call: TRBV7-3
d_call: .
j_call: TRBJ2-1
cdr3_aa: CASSWQKGEGNEQFF
cdr3_nt: TGTGCCAGCAGCTGGCAGAAGGGAGAAGGTAATGAGCAGTTCTTC

clone_size: .
v_call: TRBV11-3
d_call: .
j_call: TRBJ2-4
cdr3_aa: CASSGAAKNIQYF
cdr3_nt: TGTGCCAGCAGTGGGGCAGCCAAAAACATTCAGTACTTC

clone_size: .
v_call: TRBV5-1
d_call: TRBD2
j_call: TRBJ2-5
cdr3_aa: CASSLASGSFQETQYF
cdr3_nt: TGCGCCAGCAGCTTGGCTAGCGGATCATTCCAAGAGACCCAGTACTTC

clone_size: .
v_call: TRBV10-2
d_call: TRBD2
j_call: TRBJ2-5
cdr3_aa: CASSVLADYQETQYF
cdr3_nt: TGCGCCAGCAGTGTTCTAGCGGATTACCAAGAGACCCAGTACTTC

clone_size: .
v_call: TRBV2
d_call: .
j_call: TRBJ2-3
cdr3_aa: CASSDGRIGQYF
cdr3_nt: TGTGCCAGCAGTGACGGAAGGATAGGGCAGTATTTT

clone_size: .
v_call: TRBV5-4
d_call: .
j_call: TRBJ1-2
cdr3_aa: CASSLVAVANYGYTF
cdr3_nt: TGTGCCAGCAGCTTGGTGGCAGTGGCTAACTATGGCTACACCTTC

clone_size: .
v_call: TRBV5-4
d_call: .
j_call: TRBJ1-4
cdr3_aa: CASSSINEKLFF
cdr3_nt: TGTGCCAGCAGCTCCATTAATGAAAAACTGTTTTTT

clone_size: once
v_call: TRBV6-5
d_call: TRBD2
j_call: TRBJ2-1
cdr3_aa: CASKGLGSDEQFF
cdr3_nt: TGTGCCAGCAAGGGACTAGGGTCAGATGAGCAGTTCTTC

clone_size: .
v_call: TRBV18
d_call: .
j_call: TRBJ2-5
cdr3_aa: CASSPAGRGETQYF
cdr3_nt: TGTGCCAGCTCACCAGCGGGCCGGGGTGAGACCCAGTACTTC

clone_size: .
v_call: TRBV6-7
d_call: .
j_call: TRBJ1-3
cdr3_aa: CASSYSGRYRGDTIYF
cdr3_nt: TGTGCCAGCAGTTACTCTGGGCGTTATCGAGGGGACACCATATATTTT

clone_size: once
v_call: TRBV6-5
d_call: .
j_call: TRBJ1-2
cdr3_aa: CASSSPGAEESYTF
cdr3_nt: TGTGCCAGCAGCTCCCCGGGGGCGGAGGAGAGCTACACCTTC

clone_size: once
v_call: TRBV18
d_call: .
j_call: TRBJ2-1
cdr3_aa: CASSSDGLDEQFF
cdr3_nt: TGTGCCAGCTCCTCCGACGGTCTAGATGAGCAGTTCTTC

clone_size: few
v_call: TRBV19
d_call: .
j_call: TRBJ1-1
cdr3_aa: CASSIFGQLNTEAFF
cdr3_nt: TGTGCCAGTAGTATTTTCGGCCAGTTGAACACTGAAGCTTTCTTT

clone_size: .
v_call: TRBV2
d_call: .
j_call: TRBJ2-3
cdr3_aa: CASSERRIVQYF
cdr3_nt: TGTGCCAGCAGTGAGCGCCGGATTGTGCAGTATTTT

clone_size: .
v_call: TRBV18
d_call: .
j_call: TRBJ1-1
cdr3_aa: CASGGPPPRNTEAFF
cdr3_nt: TGTGCCAGCGGGGGTCCTCCTCCCAGGAACACTGAAGCTTTCTTT